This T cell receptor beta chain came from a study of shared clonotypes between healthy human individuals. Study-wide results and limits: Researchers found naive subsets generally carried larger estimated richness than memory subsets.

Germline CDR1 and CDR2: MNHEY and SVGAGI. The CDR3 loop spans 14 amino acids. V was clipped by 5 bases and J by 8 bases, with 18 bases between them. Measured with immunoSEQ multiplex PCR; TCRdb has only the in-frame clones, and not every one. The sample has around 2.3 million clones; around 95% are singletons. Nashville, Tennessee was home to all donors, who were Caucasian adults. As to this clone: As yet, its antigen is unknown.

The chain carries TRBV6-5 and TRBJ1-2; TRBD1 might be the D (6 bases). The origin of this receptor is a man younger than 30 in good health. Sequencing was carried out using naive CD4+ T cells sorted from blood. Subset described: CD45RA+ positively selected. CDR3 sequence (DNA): TGTGCCAGCAGTCTACGGGGGGGCGCGGGAGGCTACACCTTC. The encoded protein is CASSLRGGAGGYTF.